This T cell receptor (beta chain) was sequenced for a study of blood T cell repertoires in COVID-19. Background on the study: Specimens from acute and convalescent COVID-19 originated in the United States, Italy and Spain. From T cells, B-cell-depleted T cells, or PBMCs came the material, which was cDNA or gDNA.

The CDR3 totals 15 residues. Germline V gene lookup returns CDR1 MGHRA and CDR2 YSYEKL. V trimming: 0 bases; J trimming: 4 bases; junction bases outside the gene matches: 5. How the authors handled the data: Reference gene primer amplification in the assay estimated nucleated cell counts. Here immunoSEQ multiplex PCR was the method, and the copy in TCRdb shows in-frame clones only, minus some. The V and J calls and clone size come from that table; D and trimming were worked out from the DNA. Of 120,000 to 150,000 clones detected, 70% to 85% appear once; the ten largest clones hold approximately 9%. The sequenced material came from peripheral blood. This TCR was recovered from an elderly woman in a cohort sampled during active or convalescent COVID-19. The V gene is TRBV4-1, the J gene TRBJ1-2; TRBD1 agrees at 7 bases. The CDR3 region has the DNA TGCGCCAGCAGCCAAGAACGGACAGGTATCTATGGCTACACCTTC. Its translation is CASSQERTGIYGYTF.